The clone carrying this T cell receptor (beta chain) was recorded at least ten times. The antigen remains unidentified. The team produced cDNA through 5'RACE using 10-nucleotide random UMIs. TCRdb itself ran the 5' RACE reads through MiXCR, one entry per CDR3 protein. In the table there are under 90,000 distinct CDR3 sequences, around a tenth of which are singletons. The data originate from a study of neurological immune-mediated disorders. V dropped 8 bases and J dropped 4 bases, with 18 bases sitting between them. Germline-derived CDR1 and CDR2 are WSHSY and SAAADI. This CDR3 is 14 amino acids long. Study findings and constraints: The most TCR clonal expansion was seen in HTLV-1-associated myelopathy, whereas the least was seen in multiple sclerosis, below the level in healthy controls.

PBMCs stored at -80 C, numbering 2 million, were the origin of the unsorted libraries. The sample consisted of PBMCs. The sequence was obtained from a man aged 50-60 years in good health. The gene calls are TRBV10-2 and TRBJ2-7; D is uncertain. CDR3 in DNA: TGCGCCAGCGGTCCAGATCGGATCCCATACGAGCAGTACTTC. As protein: CASGPDRIPYEQYF.